This is a list of T cell receptor beta chains from one sample in a study of tumor T cells in aggressive B-cell lymphoma. The method was immunoSEQ multiplex PCR; TCRdb's version includes in-frame clones alone and lacks a portion of them. The table has several thousand clones, around 92% seen once. The sample comprised tumor tissue. These receptors originate from an adult with diffuse large B cell lymphoma. Both conserved end residues are part of each CDR3. D genes are given only for firm matches. Some rows have no size entry. The others give once, few or many, or a class for an expanded clone.

>.|TRBJ1-1|TRBV19|.
CASTSGGYTEAFF
TGTGCCAGTACCTCAGGAGGATACACTGAAGCTTTCTTT
>.|TRBJ2-5|TRBV5-1|.
CASSFQGQETQYF
TGCGCCAGCAGCTTCCAGGGCCAAGAGACCCAGTACTTC
>.|TRBJ2-7|TRBV7-2|TRBD2
CASSFGRGSSYEQYF
TGTGCCAGCAGCTTTGGGCGGGGGAGCTCCTACGAGCAGTACTTC
>.|TRBJ2-3|TRBV9|TRBD2
CASSVLAGGRADTQYF
TGTGCCAGCAGCGTACTGGCGGGAGGGCGCGCAGATACGCAGTATTTT
>once|TRBJ2-1|TRBV29-1|.
CSVSQTSNEQFF
TGCAGCGTTTCCCAGACTAGCAATGAGCAGTTCTTC
>.|TRBJ2-7|TRBV20-1|TRBD2
CSAERGYEQYF
TGCAGTGCGGAGCGGGGCTACGAGCAGTACTTC
>.|TRBJ2-7|TRBV30|.
CAWSVRLGAHEQYF
TGTGCCTGGAGTGTACGATTGGGGGCCCACGAGCAGTATTTC
>.|TRBJ1-5|TRBV14|.
CASSSGGQPQHF
TGTGCCAGCAGTTCCGGAGGACAGCCCCAGCATTTT
>.|TRBJ2-1|TRBV12-5|TRBD1
CASGFRPKQGYNEQFF
TGTGCTAGTGGTTTCCGCCCCAAACAGGGGTACAATGAGCAGTTCTTC
>.|TRBJ1-6|TRBV5-1|.
CASSLRSPNSPLHF
TGCGCCAGCAGCTTGCGGAGTCCAAATTCACCCCTCCACTTT
>once|TRBJ2-7|TRBV7-2|.
CASSFVREALYEQYF
TGTGCCAGCAGCTTTGTGAGGGAGGCACTCTACGAGCAGTACTTC
>.|TRBJ2-7|TRBV28|TRBD2
CASRLTSGRLGEQYF
TGTGCCAGCAGGCTGACTAGCGGGAGGTTGGGTGAGCAGTACTTC
>.|TRBJ1-5|TRBV12-5|TRBD1
CASQQGYSNQPQHF
TGTGCTAGTCAACAGGGGTATAGCAATCAGCCCCAGCATTTT
>.|TRBJ2-1|TRBV6-5|TRBD2
CASSSREGRRFF
TGTGCCAGCAGCAGTCGGGAGGGCCGACGGTTCTTC
>.|TRBJ2-1|TRBV6-5|TRBD1
CASSPTGHEQFF
TGTGCCAGCAGTCCGACAGGGCATGAGCAGTTCTTC
>.|TRBJ1-1|TRBV6-5|.
CASSYSMGREAFF
TGTGCCAGCAGTTACTCGATGGGGCGTGAAGCTTTCTTT
>.|TRBJ2-1|TRBV5-1|TRBD2
CASSPGLAGSTEQFF
TGCGCCAGCAGCCCGGGACTAGCGGGGTCTACTGAGCAGTTCTTC
>.|TRBJ2-7|TRBV9|TRBD2
CASSRLDGGSYEQYF
TGTGCCAGCAGCCGCTTAGACGGGGGGTCGTACGAGCAGTACTTC
>.|TRBJ2-5|TRBV28|.
CASSQPRARETQYF
TGTGCCAGCAGTCAACCACGCGCGAGGGAGACCCAGTACTTC
>.|TRBJ1-5|TRBV2|TRBD1
CASSGTGDQPQHF
TGTGCCAGCAGCGGGACAGGGGATCAGCCCCAGCATTTT
>once|TRBJ2-7|TRBV9|TRBD1
CASSPQGAPYEQYF
TGTGCCAGCAGTCCACAGGGGGCTCCCTACGAGCAGTACTTC
>.|TRBJ2-1|TRBV4-3|TRBD2
CASSHGWGGRHNEQFF
TGCGCCAGCAGCCATGGTTGGGGCGGGAGACACAATGAGCAGTTCTTC
>few|TRBJ2-7|TRBV7-2|.
CASSTLGGRGEQYF
TGTGCCAGCAGCACCCTGGGTGGTCGGGGCGAGCAGTACTTC
>.|TRBJ2-1|TRBV7-8|.
CASSLSHSYNEQFF
TGTGCCAGCAGCTTAAGCCACTCCTACAATGAGCAGTTCTTC
>few|TRBJ2-3|TRBV2|TRBD2
CASSGPERESWTDTQYF
TGTGCCAGCAGCGGCCCGGAGCGGGAGAGCTGGACAGATACGCAGTATTTT
>.|TRBJ2-6|TRBV19|.
CASHQGSGANVLTF
TGTGCCAGTCACCAGGGCTCTGGGGCCAACGTCCTGACTTTC
>.|TRBJ2-7|TRBV5-8|TRBD1
CASSLAGGASYEQYF
TGTGCCAGCAGCTTGGCAGGGGGAGCCTCGTACGAGCAGTACTTC
>.|TRBJ2-7|TRBV30|TRBD2
CAWRAGTSGPDWDEQYF
TGTGCCTGGAGGGCCGGGACTAGCGGTCCGGATTGGGACGAGCAGTACTTC
>.|TRBJ1-2|TRBV5-4|TRBD1
CASSLQDRAYGYTF
TGTGCCAGCAGCTTGCAGGACAGGGCCTATGGCTACACCTTC
>.|TRBJ1-5|TRBV27|.
CASSSTAYSNQPQHF
TGTGCCAGCAGTTCGACAGCATATAGCAATCAGCCCCAGCATTTT
>.|TRBJ2-3|TRBV5-1|TRBD1
CASSLHGTGGDTQYF
TGCGCCAGCAGCTTGCATGGGACAGGGGGGGATACGCAGTATTTT
>.|TRBJ2-3|TRBV7-6|TRBD1
CASSLGQGETDTQYF
TGTGCCAGCAGCTTAGGCCAGGGGGAAACAGATACGCAGTATTTT
>once|TRBJ2-4|TRBV25-1|.
CASSPGQGWDIQYF
TGTGCCAGCAGTCCCGGGCAGGGGTGGGACATTCAGTACTTC
>.|TRBJ2-5|TRBV9|.
CASSVVSGGDFQETQYF
TGTGCCAGCAGCGTAGTATCCGGTGGGGACTTCCAGGAGACCCAGTACTTC
>.|TRBJ1-5|TRBV6-4|.
CASSEMGDQPQHF
TGTGCCAGCAGTGAGATGGGAGATCAGCCCCAGCATTTT
>.|TRBJ2-1|TRBV10-3|TRBD2
CAISGASGTGEQFF
TGTGCCATCAGTGGGGCTAGCGGGACTGGTGAGCAGTTCTTC
>.|TRBJ1-2|TRBV10-3|TRBD1
CAIRKDRDLWGYTF
TGTGCCATCAGAAAAGACAGGGACCTTTGGGGCTACACCTTC
>.|TRBJ2-5|TRBV4-3|TRBD2
CASSQDRGSARTQYF
TGCGCCAGCAGCCAAGACCGCGGGAGTGCACGGACCCAGTACTTC
>few|TRBJ1-4|TRBV6-1|.
CASSPKRTAVVKLFF
TGTGCCAGCAGTCCAAAGCGGACGGCTGTTGTAAAACTGTTTTTT
>.|TRBJ1-3|TRBV7-2|TRBD1
CASSLRRQGVNTIYF
TGTGCCAGCAGCTTACGTAGGCAGGGGGTCAACACCATATATTTT
>.|TRBJ2-7|TRBV18|.
CASSPRGGISYEQYF
TGTGCCAGCTCACCAAGGGGCGGGATCTCCTACGAGCAGTACTTC
>.|TRBJ2-5|TRBV7-9|.
CASRVVSRETQYF
TGTGCCAGCAGGGTAGTCTCTAGGGAGACCCAGTACTTC
>.|TRBJ2-7|TRBV11-2|TRBD2
CASSLTSGSNYEQYF
TGTGCCAGCAGCCTAACTAGCGGGAGTAACTACGAGCAGTACTTC
>.|TRBJ2-2|TRBV4-1|.
CASSQESASAAGELFF
TGCGCCAGCAGCCAAGAGTCGGCTAGCGCGGCCGGGGAGCTGTTTTTT
>.|TRBJ1-1|TRBV20-1|.
CSAYRATEAFF
TGCAGTGCTTACAGGGCTACTGAAGCTTTCTTT
>.|TRBJ2-2|TRBV5-1|TRBD1
CASSSENRDRHTGELFF
TGCGCCAGCAGCTCAGAAAATCGGGACAGACACACCGGGGAGCTGTTTTTT